This T cell receptor (beta chain) was profiled in a study of OX40 agonist ivuxolimab in advanced cancers. Study-wide background: Every 2 weeks, ivuxolimab was infused into the patients intravenously at between 0.01 and 10 mg/kg. With a range of 23 to 79, age averaged approximately 54 years, and more than 75% were male.

CDR1 and CDR2 from the germline V gene are SGDLS and YYNGEE. Trimming pared 3 bases from V and 4 bases from J, leaving 13 bases between. The CDR3 is 15 residues long. The study sampled blood at baseline, cycle 4 day 1, and cycle 7 day 1. Clones were read by immunoSEQ multiplex PCR, and TCRdb kept only the in-frame ones, dropping some. The sample consists of tens of thousands of clones, around 84% of them appearing once. V gene TRBV9 combines with J gene TRBJ2-2; D is uncertain. This TCR was recovered from an adult with an advanced solid tumor such as melanoma, head and neck, liver or kidney cancer. The material sequenced was CD4+ or CD8+ T cells sorted from blood, taken in a trial of the OX40 agonist ivuxolimab. The CDR3 loop reads CASSAPTGLTGELFF. DNA for the CDR3: TGTGCCAGCAGCGCACCCACGGGCCTCACCGGGGAGCTGTTTTTT.